The present TCR beta chain was sequenced within a study of cytomegalovirus exposure and HLA in healthy donors. Whole-study findings and limits: Accounts indicate the classifier identified cytomegalovirus status with strong specificity and sensitivity. When analyzed later, a missense DCLRE1C variant was found to be linked to TCR beta V- and J-gene trimming.

Primers for the PCR totalled 60 Vbeta and 13 Jbeta. Sequenced by immunoSEQ multiplex PCR; TCRdb stores in-frame clones only, minus some. The sample lists some 90,000 clones; around 78% were seen once. Points on this clone: Its target is not known.

V gave up 6 bases and J gave up 7 bases; unmatched junction bases: 8. There are 15 residues in the CDR3. Looked up from germline, CDR1 is MNHEY and CDR2 is SMNVEV (reference sequence). Sequenced material: PBMCs. The chain couples TRBV27 to TRBJ1-6; 8 positions match TRBD1. This TCR was recovered from a man aged 30 to 45 in good health and CMV-seronegative. The CDR3 region is CASSLAGQVNSPLHF. The CDR3 DNA reads as TGTGCCAGCAGCCTAGCGGGACAGGTGAATTCACCCCTCCACTTT.